This T cell receptor (beta chain) was recovered during a study of CD8+CD57+ T cells in acquired aplastic anemia listed by TCRdb under 2018. With respect to the entire study: Extracted DNA from sorted CD4+ and CD8+ cells averaged about 2.9 ug, ranging from roughly 0.17 to 27.4 ug. CD8+CD57+ expansion was defined as frequency above the mean frequency observed in healthy subjects. General findings and caveats noted by the study authors: Around 27 CD8+ CDR3 sequences were found to be shared between patients and controls, but these sequences appeared to be highly expressed in patients and within the immunodominant clones of the patients. Between patients and healthy controls, no significant difference in CD8+ Simpson's diversity was found (P=0.060).

The table lists this clonotype with many counts. Its recognized antigen is unknown. No much larger clone exists at a distance of one base, and base qualities are not known. Flow cytometry had shown CD8+CD57+ cell expansion in the patients selected for sequencing. Severe acquired aplastic anemia was diagnosed in all patients according to International Study of Aplastic Anemia and Agranulocytosis and Camitta criteria. No therapy had been received by the patients at the time of blood sampling. The study deep-sequenced TCR repertoires of sorted CD4+ and CD8+ blood T cells from severe aplastic anemia patients and healthy subjects. In the USA, patient enrollment took place under clinicaltrials.gov protocols 00001620, 01623167, 00001397, 00071045, 00081523 and 00961064. Ficoll-Paque density gradient centrifugation was used to isolate peripheral blood mononuclear cells. Before DNA extraction, CD4+ and CD8+ T cells were sorted by FACS or by magnetic beads.

For this chain, trimming is 4 bases at the V end and 7 bases at the J end, and the number of junction bases without a gene match is 10. CDR1 and CDR2 (WNHNN, SYGVQD) derive from the germline V gene (reference sequence). From the cysteine through the phenylalanine, the CDR3 covers 16 amino acids. Only CDR3 DNA is held: 48 bases, read in frame from base 1. TCR beta VDJ combination and CDR3 sequence profiling used genomic DNA as the template. TCR repertoire sequencing was run on an Illumina HiSeq 2000. In the paper's pipeline: TRBV/TRBJ rearrangement plots, CDR3 size and DJ length profiles, and Simpson's diversity index were used to evaluate the repertoires. Whichever DNA sequence was most abundant in the deep sequencing data was defined as the immunodominant clone. CDR3 amino acid sequences were checked for sharing across subjects and were also compared against the VDJdb database and published repertoires. The public reads were reprocessed in TCRdb via fastp at Q25 and MiXCR, keeping in-frame beta chains. Entries are consolidated by CDR3 protein sequence, retaining the most common genes and DNA. TCRdb's processing, not the study's, gives the V and J calls here. For this sample there are 150,000 to 200,000 distinct CDR3 sequences; more than 45% appear just once. The top ten hold 0.85% to 1.3% of the sample.

The TCR sequence derives from a human donor with aplastic anemia. The sequencing sample was made of sorted CD4+, CD8+, or CD8+CD57+ T cells (not recorded which) from PBMCs. This sequence uses TRBV10-1 and TRBJ2-1; 10 junctional bases match TRBD1. The nucleotides read TGCGCCAGCAGTGCGGGCGGGACAGGGGATCGGAATGAGCAGTTCTTC. Protein translation: CASSAGGTGDRNEQFF.